A selection of T cell receptor beta chains follows, all from one sample in a study of post-analysis software for immune sequencing data. Using its own MiXCR run on the PCR reads, TCRdb lists one record per CDR3 protein. The sample has about 820,000 distinct CDR3 sequences; roughly 50% are singletons. The sample was blood. Receptor source: a girl aged 5-17 years with multiple sclerosis. CDR3s include the opening cysteine and the closing phenylalanine or tryptophan. Fields, in order: CDR3 DNA, CDR3 protein, clone size, V gene, D gene, J gene. D genes are given only for firm matches. Rows give clone size only sometimes, using once, few, many, or a class for an expanded clone.

cdr3_nt: TGTGCTAGTGGTTTGGTACGCCAGGGCTCCTACAATGAGCAGTTCTTC; cdr3_aa: CASGLVRQGSYNEQFF; clone_size: -; v_call: TRBV12-5; d_call: -; j_call: TRBJ2-1
cdr3_nt: TGTGCCAGCAGTTTAATTGGGGCGGCCTATGGCTACACCTTC; cdr3_aa: CASSLIGAAYGYTF; clone_size: -; v_call: TRBV12-3/TRBV12-4; d_call: -; j_call: TRBJ1-2
cdr3_nt: TGCAGCTCCAGTCGAGGGGTGGACTACGAGCAGTACTTC; cdr3_aa: CSSSRGVDYEQYF; clone_size: -; v_call: TRBV29-1; d_call: -; j_call: TRBJ2-7
cdr3_nt: TGTGCCAGCAGCCCCCCCCCGGGTAGCGGGATCCCCTACGAGCAGTACTTC; cdr3_aa: CASSPPPGSGIPYEQYF; clone_size: -; v_call: TRBV7-9; d_call: TRBD2; j_call: TRBJ2-7
cdr3_nt: TGTGCCAGCACTAGCGGGGAGGGTACGCAGTATTTT; cdr3_aa: CASTSGEGTQYF; clone_size: few; v_call: TRBV2; d_call: TRBD2; j_call: TRBJ2-3
cdr3_nt: TGCAGCGTTGCAGAGTTCAGCTACACCTTC; cdr3_aa: CSVAEFSYTF; clone_size: few; v_call: TRBV29-1; d_call: -; j_call: TRBJ1-2
cdr3_nt: TGTGCCAGCAGCGAAGGGTTCTTTGTTGATACGCAGTATTTT; cdr3_aa: CASSEGFFVDTQYF; clone_size: -; v_call: TRBV6-4; d_call: -; j_call: TRBJ2-3
cdr3_nt: TGCAGCGTCAGGAGAGCGGGAGGCCAGTACGAGCAGTACTTC; cdr3_aa: CSVRRAGGQYEQYF; clone_size: few; v_call: TRBV29-1; d_call: TRBD2; j_call: TRBJ2-7
cdr3_nt: TGTGCCACCAGTGACGCCCGACAGGGTAGAAATGAGCAGTTCTTC; cdr3_aa: CATSDARQGRNEQFF; clone_size: -; v_call: TRBV24-1; d_call: TRBD1; j_call: TRBJ2-1
cdr3_nt: TGCGCCAGCAGCTTGGGACAGCAAGCGTCTGGTGACTATGGCTACACCTTC; cdr3_aa: CASSLGQQASGDYGYTF; clone_size: few; v_call: TRBV5-1; d_call: -; j_call: TRBJ1-2
cdr3_nt: TGTGCCAGCAATCAGGATACCAAAAACATTCAGTACTTC; cdr3_aa: CASNQDTKNIQYF; clone_size: -; v_call: TRBV28; d_call: -; j_call: TRBJ2-4
cdr3_nt: TGTGCCAGCAGTCTACCCCGTCTGCCCTCCTACGAGCAGTACTTC; cdr3_aa: CASSLPRLPSYEQYF; clone_size: few; v_call: TRBV12-3/TRBV12-4; d_call: -; j_call: TRBJ2-7
cdr3_nt: TGTGCCAGCAGCCAAGATCCAGCGTGGAGCACAGATACGCAGTATTTT; cdr3_aa: CASSQDPAWSTDTQYF; clone_size: -; v_call: TRBV4-2; d_call: -; j_call: TRBJ2-3
cdr3_nt: TGTGCCAGCAGCCAAGGGGCAGGGAACACTGAAGCTTTCTTT; cdr3_aa: CASSQGAGNTEAFF; clone_size: few; v_call: TRBV3-1; d_call: -; j_call: TRBJ1-1
cdr3_nt: TGCGCCAGCAGTATGACCGGGACAACGAACACTGAAGCTTTCTTT; cdr3_aa: CASSMTGTTNTEAFF; clone_size: -; v_call: TRBV5-1; d_call: -; j_call: TRBJ1-1
cdr3_nt: TGCAGTGCTAGAGATATCCTAGCGGGAGGGTCAGAGACCCAGTACTTC; cdr3_aa: CSARDILAGGSETQYF; clone_size: -; v_call: TRBV20-1; d_call: TRBD2; j_call: TRBJ2-5
cdr3_nt: TGCGCCAGCAGCTTGGGGGGCGTGGACTATGGCTACACCTTC; cdr3_aa: CASSLGGVDYGYTF; clone_size: few; v_call: TRBV5-1; d_call: -; j_call: TRBJ1-2
cdr3_nt: TGCAGTGCTAGAGAGGACGGCGAAAGAGGTACAGATACGCAGTATTTT; cdr3_aa: CSAREDGERGTDTQYF; clone_size: -; v_call: TRBV20-1; d_call: -; j_call: TRBJ2-3
cdr3_nt: TGCAGTGCGACGTGGGGGACAAGCGAGCAGTACTTC; cdr3_aa: CSATWGTSEQYF; clone_size: -; v_call: TRBV20-1; d_call: -; j_call: TRBJ2-7
cdr3_nt: TGTGCCATCAGTGACTACCGGGACAGGGGCGGCCACGAGCAGTACTTC; cdr3_aa: CAISDYRDRGGHEQYF; clone_size: -; v_call: TRBV10-3; d_call: TRBD1; j_call: TRBJ2-7
cdr3_nt: TGCGCCAGCAGCCAGACAGGACCACAAGAGACCCAGTACTTC; cdr3_aa: CASSQTGPQETQYF; clone_size: -; v_call: TRBV5-1; d_call: -; j_call: TRBJ2-5
cdr3_nt: TGTGCCAGCAGCTTGACGGGACAGCAGATCGCCTACGAGCAGTACTTC; cdr3_aa: CASSLTGQQIAYEQYF; clone_size: -; v_call: TRBV7-9; d_call: TRBD1; j_call: TRBJ2-7
cdr3_nt: TGTGCCAGCAGTTCTCGTGGACAGGGGTGGCACATTCAGTACTTC; cdr3_aa: CASSSRGQGWHIQYF; clone_size: -; v_call: TRBV12-3/TRBV12-4; d_call: TRBD1; j_call: TRBJ2-4
cdr3_nt: TGCGCCAGCAGCCAAGATCCGGGAGGCGGGTTTTCCTACGAGCAGTACTTC; cdr3_aa: CASSQDPGGGFSYEQYF; clone_size: -; v_call: TRBV4-1; d_call: TRBD2; j_call: TRBJ2-7
cdr3_nt: TGTGCCACCAGCAGAGAACTAGCGGTTACGGATACGCAGTATTTT; cdr3_aa: CATSRELAVTDTQYF; clone_size: -; v_call: TRBV15; d_call: TRBD2; j_call: TRBJ2-3
cdr3_nt: TGCAGTGCTCCCCGGGGGGCTAGCACAGATACGCAGTATTTT; cdr3_aa: CSAPRGASTDTQYF; clone_size: -; v_call: TRBV20-1; d_call: -; j_call: TRBJ2-3
cdr3_nt: TGTGCCAGCGGACTAGCGGGAGTAGATACGCAGTATTTT; cdr3_aa: CASGLAGVDTQYF; clone_size: few; v_call: TRBV10-3; d_call: TRBD2; j_call: TRBJ2-3
cdr3_nt: TGTGCCAGCAGACTAGCGGGGGGGAACAATGAGCAGTTCTTC; cdr3_aa: CASRLAGGNNEQFF; clone_size: few; v_call: TRBV7-9; d_call: TRBD2; j_call: TRBJ2-1
cdr3_nt: TGTGCCAGCAGTTTCTCCGGGACTAGCGGATTCTACGAGCAGTACTTC; cdr3_aa: CASSFSGTSGFYEQYF; clone_size: -; v_call: TRBV27; d_call: TRBD2; j_call: TRBJ2-7
cdr3_nt: TGTGCCAGCAGCCAAGATCCTTGGAGATACGAGCAGTACTTC; cdr3_aa: CASSQDPWRYEQYF; clone_size: few; v_call: TRBV14; d_call: -; j_call: TRBJ2-7
cdr3_nt: TGCAGTGCGCCCCCCCCCCAGGCGGGGCCCACAGATACGCAGTATTTT; cdr3_aa: CSAPPPQAGPTDTQYF; clone_size: -; v_call: TRBV20-1; d_call: -; j_call: TRBJ2-3
cdr3_nt: TGCAGTGCTAGCCTTGGCGGGGACCCTTACGAGCAGTACTTC; cdr3_aa: CSASLGGDPYEQYF; clone_size: -; v_call: TRBV20-1; d_call: -; j_call: TRBJ2-7
cdr3_nt: TGCAGTGCAACCCGACTAGCGGGAGTAGAGACCCAGTACTTC; cdr3_aa: CSATRLAGVETQYF; clone_size: few; v_call: TRBV20-1; d_call: TRBD2; j_call: TRBJ2-5
cdr3_nt: TGTGCCAGCAGCTCCGCCCGGGACAGGGGCACAGATACGCTGTATTTT; cdr3_aa: CASSSARDRGTDTLYF; clone_size: -; v_call: TRBV5-5; d_call: TRBD1; j_call: TRBJ2-3
cdr3_nt: TGTGCCTGGAGCGGGTATAGCAATCAGCCCCAGCATTTT; cdr3_aa: CAWSGYSNQPQHF; clone_size: -; v_call: TRBV30; d_call: -; j_call: TRBJ1-5
cdr3_nt: TGCAGCGTTGCAGGGGCTTCCTACGAGCAGTACTTC; cdr3_aa: CSVAGASYEQYF; clone_size: many; v_call: TRBV29-1; d_call: -; j_call: TRBJ2-7
cdr3_nt: TGCGCCAGCGCCGGCCGGGATGACTATGGCTACACCTTC; cdr3_aa: CASAGRDDYGYTF; clone_size: -; v_call: TRBV4-1; d_call: -; j_call: TRBJ1-2
cdr3_nt: TGCAGTGCTAGAGATGGGCCCGGGGCACATGGCTACACCTTC; cdr3_aa: CSARDGPGAHGYTF; clone_size: once; v_call: TRBV20-1; d_call: -; j_call: TRBJ1-2
cdr3_nt: TGTGCCAGCAGTCTGCCAGCGGGAAGGGAGTACCAAGAGACCCAGTACTTC; cdr3_aa: CASSLPAGREYQETQYF; clone_size: -; v_call: TRBV2; d_call: TRBD2; j_call: TRBJ2-5
cdr3_nt: TGTGCCAGCAGCCGGGACAGAAATGAGCAGTTCTTC; cdr3_aa: CASSRDRNEQFF; clone_size: -; v_call: TRBV7-9; d_call: TRBD1; j_call: TRBJ2-1
cdr3_nt: TGCGCCAGCAGCTCCCACCTTGGGGGGCGCTCCTACAATGAGCAGTTCTTC; cdr3_aa: CASSSHLGGRSYNEQFF; clone_size: -; v_call: TRBV5-1; d_call: -; j_call: TRBJ2-1
cdr3_nt: TGTGCCAGCAGTTACCCAGCGGGGAACTCCTACGAGCAGTACTTC; cdr3_aa: CASSYPAGNSYEQYF; clone_size: few; v_call: TRBV6-2/TRBV6-3; d_call: TRBD2; j_call: TRBJ2-7
cdr3_nt: TGCAGTGCTAGAGAAGGACAGTTGGCCAAAAACATTCAGTACTTC; cdr3_aa: CSAREGQLAKNIQYF; clone_size: few; v_call: TRBV20-1; d_call: -; j_call: TRBJ2-4
cdr3_nt: TGCGCCAGCAGCTTGGTTCCCTTGGGTCCCGGCCAAGAGACCCAGTACTTC; cdr3_aa: CASSLVPLGPGQETQYF; clone_size: -; v_call: TRBV5-1; d_call: -; j_call: TRBJ2-5